This note documents a single T cell receptor beta chain sequence. In its sample, this clone was seen once. Its antigen specificity is not known. No base quality values were provided; no much bigger clone lies one nucleotide off. These data come from a study of OX40 agonist ivuxolimab in advanced cancers. For context, the study as a whole: Ivuxolimab, which targeted the costimulatory receptor OX40 (CD134), was an agonistic, fully human IgG2 monoclonal antibody. Intravenous ivuxolimab was administered to patients every 2 weeks at six dose levels: 0.01, 0.1, 0.3, 1.5, 3 and 10 mg/kg. Among the roughly 52 dose-escalation patients, about 20 had hepatocellular carcinoma, approximately 15 melanoma, 9 renal cell carcinoma and 9 head and neck cancer. A male proportion of under 85% and a mean age of roughly 58 years, ranging from about 20 to 85, were recorded for the dose-escalation cohort. Prior anti-PD-1, anti-PD-L1 or anti-CTLA-4 therapy was permitted, and 40% to 50% of dose-escalation patients had received checkpoint inhibitors. Partial responses were achieved by three dose-escalation patients, of whom one had hepatocellular carcinoma and two had cutaneous melanoma. The purpose of peripheral TCRbeta sequencing was to test whether ivuxolimab changed TCR sequence diversity and led to clonal T-cell expansion. The monotherapy dose-escalation portion (N = 52 patients) of the phase I ivuxolimab trial is reported in the paper.

The germline V gene yields SGHTA for CDR1 and FQGNSA for CDR2. Its CDR3 holds 14 amino acids, cysteine through phenylalanine. The sequence is cut down to CDR3 DNA, 42 bases in frame from base 1. Deletion took 3 bases off V and 1 base off J, with a span of 9 bases between the germline ends. Patients with a history of autoimmune disease or receiving systemic immunosuppression were excluded from the trial. Peripheral blood for TCR sequencing was drawn from every dose cohort at baseline, at cycle 4 day 1 and at cycle 7 day 1. The samples were taken from a phase I, first-in-human, multicenter, open-label dose-escalation trial of ivuxolimab. Adults with locally advanced or metastatic melanoma, renal cell, hepatocellular, or head and neck squamous cell carcinoma were enrolled in the trial. Before TCR sequencing, CD4+ and CD8+ T cells were separately sorted from peripheral blood. Genomic DNA was extracted from sorted cells for sequencing of the TCRbeta CDR3 region. The immunoSEQ Assay was used to sequence the TCRbeta CDR3 regions. TCRdb took over this immuneACCESS table, retaining in-frame rearrangements with V and J assigned. Such tables are incomplete; in checked studies, under half of the missing clones stem from an unresolved V gene, and the remainder is unexplained. This sample gives about 150,000 clones in total; about nine tenths of them show up just once. The ten largest clones add up to approximately 0.99% of the sample.

The investigation overall reported the following: At doses from 0.1 to 3.0 mg/kg, clonal expansion was seen in both CD4+ and CD8+ blood T cells between baseline and week 6. The antigen specificity of the peripheral T cells that underwent clonal expansion was not determined. Low levels of normalized T-cell clonal expansion were also seen in some nonresponding patients. Partial responders in the 0.1-3.0 mg/kg groups had among the lowest normalized peripheral clonal expansion, especially among CD8+ T cells. After ivuxolimab, expanded clones were on average more numerous among CD8+ T cells than among CD4+ T cells.

The chain is encoded by TRBV7-2 joined to TRBJ1-1; tentative D gene TRBD1, with 5 bases matching. The TCR originated in an adult with an advanced solid tumor such as melanoma, head and neck, liver or kidney cancer. The sequencing here drew on CD4+ or CD8+ T cells sorted from blood, taken in a trial of the OX40 agonist ivuxolimab. In nucleotides, the sequence is TGTGCCAGCAGCTTGGGGACGTGGAACACTGAAGCTTTCTTT. Translation gives CASSLGTWNTEAFF. With the portions outside the CDR3 filled from the reference TRBV7-2 and TRBJ1-1 genes, the complete variable region becomes GAGVSQSPSNKVTEKGKDVELRCDPISGHTALYWYRQSLGQGLEFLIYFQGNSAPDKSGLPSDRFSAERTGGSVSTLTIQRTQQEDSAVYLCASSLGTWNTEAFFGQGTRLTVV.